The 8 T cell receptor beta chains given below trace back to one sample, sequenced in a study of blood T cell repertoires in COVID-19. The data were produced by immunoSEQ multiplex PCR, yet TCRdb's version contains in-frame clones alone and is incomplete. Of roughly 180,000 clones in the sample, roughly nine tenths were seen once. Sequences were obtained from peripheral blood. The receptor source for this set is a man aged 70-80 years with active or convalescent COVID-19.

The chain is built from TRBV28 and TRBJ1-3; 9 nucleotides align to TRBD1. Germline lookup yields CDR1 MDHEN and CDR2 SYDVKM. The trim removed 6 bases at V and 6 bases at J, leaving 6 bases unmatched. CDR3 length: 14 residues. CDR3 bases: TGTGCCAGCAGAGTTACAGGGGGCCCAAACACCATATATTTT. Amino acid sequence: CASRVTGGPNTIYF.

The CDR3 DNA reads as TGTGCCAGCAGTCTCAGGGGGCCGTCGGCTGGAAACACCATATATTTT. This sequence encodes CASSLRGPSAGNTIYF. V is TRBV27 and J is TRBJ1-3; TRBD1 aligns across 8 bases. Germline CDR1 is MNHEY and CDR2 is SMNVEV (reference sequence). The CDR3 is made up of 16 amino acids. V lost 5 bases to trimming and J lost 2 bases; unmatched junction nucleotides: 8.

This chain joins TRBV15 and TRBJ2-7; 9 nucleotides match TRBD1. V was clipped by 3 bases and J by 0 bases; unmatched bases: 12. The germline gives CDR1 LNHNV, CDR2 YYDKDF (reference sequence). CDR3 size: 18 residues. CDR3 amino acids: CATSRATTGGLISYEQYF. CDR3 nucleotide sequence: TGTGCCACCAGCAGGGCCACGACAGGGGGATTAATCTCCTACGAGCAGTACTTC.

The V and J genes are TRBV12-5 and TRBJ2-1; D perhaps matches TRBD2 (6 bases). The CDR3 loop spans 16 amino acids. The ends were cut back, 1 base at V and 4 bases at J, with 14 bases in the middle. Germline lookup yields CDR1 LGHNT and CDR2 FRNRAP. The CDR3 sequence: CASGLATGTAYNEQFF. The CDR3 nucleotides read TGTGCTAGTGGTTTGGCTACCGGGACTGCATACAATGAGCAGTTCTTC.

The chain has TRBV7-2 and TRBJ1-2; 9 bases fit TRBD1. J was trimmed by 7 bases and V by 5 bases; bases with no gene match: 8. CDR3 size: 14 residues. Germline V gene sequence: CDR1 SGHTA, CDR2 FQGNSA. CDR3 sequence: CASSPGQGRAGYTF. CDR3 nucleotides: TGTGCCAGCAGCCCGGGACAGGGAAGGGCTGGCTACACCTTC.

This clone appeared once. The chain combines TRBV25-1 with TRBJ2-1; 11 positions agree with TRBD1. V lost 3 bases, J lost 5 bases, and 3 bases stayed unmatched. This CDR3 region has 15 residues. Germline V gene sequence: CDR1 MGHDK, CDR2 SYGVNS. The CDR3 DNA sequence: TGTGCCAGCAGTGACCGGGACAGGGGGAACAATGAGCAGTTCTTC. Protein: CASSDRDRGNNEQFF.

This sequence joins TRBV5-4 and TRBJ1-1, with D maybe TRBD1 (5 bases). The CDR3 is 14 amino acids. Germline lookup yields CDR1 SGHNT and CDR2 YYREEE (reference sequence). V was cut by 0 bases and J by 4 bases, with 10 bases left in between. CDR3 loop: CASSLGPGGTEAFF. CDR3 DNA: TGTGCCAGCAGCTTGGGACCCGGGGGCACTGAAGCTTTCTTT.

In nucleotides, the CDR3 is TGTGCCAGCAGTATACCGTCGGGGGGGCCATACAATGAGCAGTTCTTC. This sequence encodes CASSIPSGGPYNEQFF. The rearrangement uses TRBV28 and TRBJ2-1; 8 bases map to TRBD2. CDR3 length equals 16 residues. Trimming cost V 5 bases and J 4 bases; bases outside gene matches: 10. Looked up from germline, CDR1 is MDHEN and CDR2 is SYDVKM.